Below are 25 T cell receptor beta chains sequenced from a single sample in a study of blood T cell repertoires in COVID-19. Sequenced by immunoSEQ multiplex PCR; TCRdb stores in-frame clones only, minus some. The table includes around 60,000 clones, approximately 77% detected once. The specimen sequenced was peripheral blood. All receptors come from a human donor in a cohort sampled during active COVID-19.

As DNA, the CDR3 is TGTGCCAGCAGTTATCGGCGTGGCGGGGGTGAAGCTTTCTTT. Translating it yields CASSYRRGGGEAFF. The gene calls are TRBV6-5 and TRBJ1-1; TRBD1 might be the D (5 bases). Germline assignment: CDR1 MNHEY and CDR2 SVGAGI. The length of the CDR3 is 14 residues. V was shortened by 3 bases and J by 7 bases, with 15 bases between the two germline ends.

The chain combines TRBV11-2 with TRBJ2-7; 8 bases line up with TRBD2. The V gene's germline CDR1 is SGHAT and CDR2 FQNNGV. The CDR3 loop spans 15 amino acids. After removal of 6 bases from V and 2 bases from J, the junction contained 9 bases not matched to a gene. CDR3 in amino acids: CASSTSGTRAYEQYF. The CDR3 nucleotides are TGTGCCAGCAGTACCTCCGGGACTAGGGCCTACGAGCAGTACTTC.

The rearrangement joins TRBV9 to TRBJ1-1; D is unclear. Trimming pared 1 base from V and 1 base from J, leaving 11 bases between. This CDR3 is built from 15 residues. CDR1 is SGDLS, CDR2 YYNGEE, per germline. CDR3 bases: TGTGCCAGCAGCGTATCTCCCGTTAAGAACACTGAAGCTTTCTTT. This encodes CASSVSPVKNTEAFF.

This rearrangement joins TRBV7-9 to TRBJ2-3, with D uncertain. Germline lookup yields CDR1 SEHNR and CDR2 FQNEAQ (reference sequence). The CDR3 totals 15 residues. V shed 2 bases and J shed 1 base, with 10 bases lying between them. CDR3 bases: TGTGCCAGCAGCTTAAATTCCGCGGGCACAGATACGCAGTATTTT. Its protein is CASSLNSAGTDTQYF.

This chain joins TRBV27 and TRBJ2-7, with TRBD2 identical over 9 bases. In germline, CDR1 is MNHEY, CDR2 SMNVEV (reference sequence). The junction had 6 bases not matched to a gene; V was cut back by 6 bases and J by 6 bases. This CDR3 is 13 amino acids long. The CDR3 loop reads CASRFSGRGEQYF. Written as DNA, the CDR3 is TGTGCCAGCAGGTTTAGCGGGAGAGGCGAGCAGTACTTC.

The chain links TRBV19 to TRBJ1-5; 9 bases map to TRBD1. The ends lost 4 bases at V and 3 bases at J; junction bases unmatched: 4. The CDR3 length is 15 residues. In germline, CDR1 is LNHDA, CDR2 SQIVND (reference sequence). CDR3 sequence reads: CASSRRTGVNQPQHF. The CDR3 nucleotides read TGTGCCAGTAGTAGACGGACAGGGGTCAATCAGCCCCAGCATTTT.

The gene calls are TRBV5-1 and TRBJ2-3; TRBD2 might be the D (7 bases). V lost 5 bases and J 3 bases, leaving 22 bases between the germline ends. Germline CDR1 SGHRS, CDR2 YFSETQ. The CDR3 totals 17 residues. The chain's CDR3 is CASRTNVGGAATDTQYF. The DNA of the CDR3 is TGCGCCAGCAGGACTAACGTAGGGGGGGCCGCAACAGATACGCAGTATTTT.

This clone has just a few counts. This rearrangement joins TRBV6-4 to TRBJ2-3; 12 nucleotides agree with TRBD2. V shed 4 bases, J shed 1 base, and the junction held 0 bases outside the gene matches. The CDR3 has 15 residues. CDR1 MRHNA and CDR2 SNTAGT come from the germline V gene. DNA for the CDR3: TGTGCCAGCAGTGGGACTAGCGGGGGCACAGATACGCAGTATTTT. Its protein product is CASSGTSGGTDTQYF.

The J gene is TRBJ1-4, the V gene TRBV7-2; TRBD1 might be the D (6 bases). Trimming removed 5 bases from V and 1 base from J, with 11 bases in between. The germline gives CDR1 SGHTA, CDR2 FQGNSA. The CDR3 has 15 residues. CDR3 loop: CASSRGGGTNEKLFF. The CDR3 region has the DNA TGTGCCAGCAGCAGGGGGGGAGGAACTAATGAAAAACTGTTTTTT.

The CDR3 nucleotides read TGTGCCAGCATGGGCGATAGGACAGGGAGCTCCTACGAGCAGTACTTC. Its translation: CASMGDRTGSSYEQYF. The rearrangement joins TRBV6-6 to TRBJ2-7, with 8 bases matching TRBD1. V was clipped by 7 bases and J by 0 bases; unmatched bases: 11. The CDR3 totals 16 residues. Germline V gene lookup returns CDR1 MNHNY and CDR2 SVGAGI (reference sequence).

This chain uses TRBV5-1 with TRBJ2-3, with TRBD1 matching over 10 bases. Trimming at V came to 4 bases and at J to 6 bases, leaving 8 bases not matched to a gene. The CDR3 contains 15 residues. CDR1 and CDR2 (germline): SGHRS, YFSETQ. The CDR3 protein is CASSLRDRGLDTQYF. In DNA form, the CDR3 reads TGCGCCAGCAGCCTCCGGGACAGGGGCCTGGATACGCAGTATTTT. The variable domain in full, completed from reference TRBV5-1 and TRBJ2-3, reads KAGVTQTPRYLIKTRGQQVTLSCSPISGHRSVSWYQQTPGQGLQFLFEYFSETQRNKGNFPGRFSGRQFSNSRSEMNVSTLELGDSALYLCASSLRDRGLDTQYFGPGTRLTVL.

The chain couples TRBV10-1 to TRBJ2-1, with D tentatively TRBD2 (7 bases). Trimming took 3 bases from V and 6 from J, leaving 9 bases between them. The CDR3 has 13 residues. Germline lookup yields CDR1 WNHNN and CDR2 SYGVQD (reference sequence). CDR3 nucleotides: TGCGCCAGCAGTGACGGGGGGCGCAATGAGCAGTTCTTC. This encodes CASSDGGRNEQFF.

This clone showed up just a few times. The V gene is TRBV19, the J gene TRBJ2-1; 7 nucleotides match TRBD1. V gave up 3 bases and J gave up 4 bases; unmatched junction bases: 3. The CDR3 extends over 14 amino acids. In germline, CDR1 is LNHDA, CDR2 SQIVND (reference sequence). The CDR3 loop reads CASSIPGQYNEQFF. The CDR3 DNA follows: TGTGCCAGTAGTATCCCGGGACAGTACAATGAGCAGTTCTTC.

V usage is TRBV29-1 and J usage is TRBJ1-1; tentatively, D is TRBD1 (5 bases). Per the germline V gene, CDR1 is SQVTM and CDR2 is ANQGSEA. The germline V and J ends were trimmed by 1 base and 5 bases, with 14 bases remaining between them. CDR3 size: 14 residues. The CDR3 DNA sequence: TGCAGCGTTGAAGTGCATGGGGGGAGGACTGAAGCTTTCTTT. It translates to CSVEVHGGRTEAFF.

The table lists this clone with a count of one. This chain uses TRBV29-1 with TRBJ2-1; 9 bases agree with TRBD1. Germline-derived CDR1 and CDR2 are SQVTM and ANQGSEA. V lost 6 bases to trimming and J lost 8 bases; unmatched junction nucleotides: 5. This CDR3 spans 12 amino acids. CDR3 nucleotide sequence: TGCAGCGTAAGGACAGGGGTTCATGAGCAGTTCTTC. Translated, it gives CSVRTGVHEQFF.

This sequence joins TRBV9 and TRBJ2-3; 8 nucleotides match TRBD1. The CDR3 has 15 residues. The V and J ends lost 3 bases and 1 base, in that order; junction bases with no gene match: 4. Germline V gene data show CDR1 as SGDLS and CDR2 as YYNGEE. CDR3 in amino acids: CASSEHRGGTDTQYF. The CDR3 DNA reads TGTGCCAGCAGCGAACACAGGGGGGGCACAGATACGCAGTATTTT.

This clone was detected many times. The chain recombines TRBV11-2 with TRBJ2-7; tentative D call: TRBD2 (5 bases). In germline, CDR1 is SGHAT, CDR2 FQNNGV. Deletions cut 1 base from V and 12 bases from J, with 16 bases between. The CDR3 covers 13 residues. CDR3: CASSLGGGGNLYF. CDR3 nucleotide sequence: TGTGCCAGCAGCTTAGGCGGAGGAGGAAACCTGTACTTC.

The V and J genes are TRBV15 and TRBJ2-4; no definite D call. This CDR3 has 14 amino acids. The germline V gene encodes CDR1 LNHNV and CDR2 YYDKDF (reference sequence). Trimming shortened V by 2 bases and J by 0 bases, and 5 bases separated the two germline ends. The CDR3 coding sequence is TGTGCCACCAGCAGACCAGGAGCCAAAAACATTCAGTACTTC. The encoded protein is CATSRPGAKNIQYF.

The chain recombines TRBV7-5 with TRBJ1-3. TRBV7-5 represents a pseudogene. The CDR3 is 16 residues long. The CDR3 nucleotides are TGTGCCAGAAGCTTAGCCAGCCCGGGAGAGGGAAACACCATATATTTT. It codes for CARSLASPGEGNTIYF.

The rearrangement uses TRBV27 and TRBJ1-1; D may be TRBD1 (5 bases). CDR1 is MNHEY, CDR2 SMNVEV, per germline (reference sequence). The CDR3 length is 15 residues. The germline V and J ends were trimmed by 6 bases and 4 bases, with 18 bases remaining between them. The CDR3: CASRFFGTGGTEAFF. The CDR3 coding sequence is TGTGCCAGCAGGTTCTTCGGGACGGGAGGCACTGAAGCTTTCTTT.

V is TRBV7-9 and J is TRBJ1-1, with D maybe TRBD1 (5 bases). CDR3 length equals 15 residues. Trimming took off 1 base at V and 6 bases at J, with 15 bases between the two ends. Per the germline V gene, CDR1 is SEHNR and CDR2 is FQNEAQ (reference sequence). DNA of the CDR3: TGTGCCAGCAGCTTAGGTGACAGCCTAGGGGCTGAAGCTTTCTTT. It codes for CASSLGDSLGAEAFF.

The CDR3: CASSPRQGNYGYTF. The CDR3 DNA reads TGTGCCAGCTCACCACGACAGGGGAACTATGGCTACACCTTC. The V call is TRBV18, the J call TRBJ1-2; TRBD1 matches at 8 bases. Losses at the gene ends were 1 base for V and 2 bases for J; bases not matched to a gene: 0. CDR1 KGHSH and CDR2 LQKENI come from the germline V gene. The CDR3 has 14 amino acids.

The chain employs TRBV10-1 and TRBJ2-2; weak D call: TRBD1 (5 bases). V was shortened by 6 bases and J by 5 bases, with 13 bases between the two germline ends. This CDR3 is built from 14 residues. The germline CDR1 and CDR2 sequences are WNHNN and SYGVQD (reference sequence). This chain's CDR3 is CASRRGQETGELFF. CDR3 sequence (DNA): TGCGCCAGCAGACGAGGACAAGAAACCGGGGAGCTGTTTTTT.

The DNA for the CDR3 is TGTGCCAGCAGCTTAGCGCTTCAGGGGCGCGAGCAGTACTTC. Encoded protein: CASSLALQGREQYF. The chain uses TRBV7-2 and TRBJ2-7; tentatively, D is TRBD1 (6 bases). This CDR3 contains 14 residues. V lost 0 bases to trimming and J lost 6 bases, with 12 bases between them. The germline V gene encodes CDR1 SGHTA and CDR2 FQGNSA.

V is TRBV4-2 and J is TRBJ1-5; 11 positions agree with TRBD1. Germline loops: CDR1 LGHNA, CDR2 YNFKEQ. Trimming cost V 0 bases and J 5 bases; bases outside gene matches: 3. This CDR3 has 16 residues. In nucleotides, the CDR3 is TGTGCCAGCAGCCAAGAGGGGACAGGGGGTTATCAGCCCCAGCATTTT. Its protein is CASSQEGTGGYQPQHF.